A single sample is the source of the 25 T cell receptor beta chains below, sequenced in a study of T cells in Graves' hyperthyroidism and ophthalmopathy. Regions amplified from RNA transcripts were the TCR beta CDR3 regions. In the first-round RT-PCR of the TCR CDR3, the HTBI primer set was used. TCRdb ran MiXCR on the multiplex PCR reads and lists one entry per CDR3 protein. The sample lists approximately 95,000 distinct CDR3 sequences, 40% occurring once. The specimen sequenced was peripheral blood or thyroid tissue (not recorded which). All receptors derive from a woman aged 25 to 45 with Graves' hyperthyroidism.

This clonotype showed up many times. The CDR3 loop is CASSLVAGGGEQYF. In nucleotides, the CDR3 is TGTGCCAGCAGCTTAGTGGCGGGAGGCGGGGAGCAGTACTTC. The chain joins TRBV7-2 to TRBJ2-7, with 8 bases that match TRBD2. Germline-derived CDR1 and CDR2 are SGHTA and FQGNSA. V lost 1 base, J lost 7 bases, and 6 bases stayed unmatched. The length of the CDR3 is 14 residues.

To note about this clonotype: The junction does not match germline at one end; this may be a read error. CDR3: CASSRFYEQYMAESSSF. CDR3 DNA sequence: TGTGCCAGCAGCCGGTTCTACGAGCAGTACATGGCTGAGTCCTCCAGCTTT. The chain combines TRBV7-2 with TRBJ1-6; D is unclear. The CDR3 has 17 amino acids. CDR1 SGHTA and CDR2 FQGNSA come from the germline V gene.

In this sample, this clonotype turned up many times. This chain joins TRBV6-5 and TRBJ2-5; perhaps TRBD1 as D (6 bases). Germline V CDR1 and CDR2: MNHEY, SVGAGI. V lost 9 bases, J lost 7 bases, and 24 bases lay in between. The CDR3 totals 15 residues. The CDR3 loop reads CASTRWTDIGGTQYF. CDR3 coding DNA: TGTGCCAGTACTCGTTGGACGGACATAGGGGGGACCCAGTACTTC.

By its share, this clonotype is medium-sized. The gene calls are TRBV15 and TRBJ2-5; D is ambiguous. The CDR3 has 13 amino acids. In germline, CDR1 is LNHNV, CDR2 YYDKDF (reference sequence). Trimming removed 0 bases at V and 5 bases at J, with 7 bases between. CDR3 nucleotides: TGTGCCACCAGCAGAGATCGGACGGAGACCCAGTACTTC. Translation: CATSRDRTETQYF.

The sample holds many counts of this clonotype. The rearrangement links TRBV6-5 to TRBJ2-7; 7 nucleotides match TRBD1. CDR1 is MNHEY and CDR2 is SVGAGI in the germline V gene. J lost 2 bases, V lost 6 bases, and 7 bases had no gene match. This CDR3 is built from 14 residues. CDR3 sequence reads: CASSTRDSTYEQYF. CDR3 DNA: TGTGCCAGCAGCACCCGGGACAGCACCTACGAGCAGTACTTC.

This clonotype was counted once. This sequence may be a read error, since a much larger clone differs from it by one base. This rearrangement joins TRBV5-5 to TRBJ2-7; D uncertain. Germline V lookup: CDR1 SGHKS, CDR2 YYEKEE (reference sequence). The CDR3 is made up of 15 amino acids. CDR3 region: CASQKLESDPYEQYF. In DNA, the CDR3 is TGCGCCAGCCAGAAGTTAGAGTCTGACCCCTACGAGCAGTACTTC.

This rearrangement joins TRBV20-1 to TRBJ1-2; 9 nucleotides line up with TRBD1. Germline V gives CDR1 DFQATT, CDR2 SNEGSKA (reference sequence). The CDR3 loop spans 15 amino acids. J lost 4 bases, V lost 2 bases, and 8 bases had no gene match. The CDR3 DNA reads as TGCAGTGCTAGATTTGCTACAGGGGGCGGCTATGGCTACACCTTC. This translates into CSARFATGGGYGYTF.

This clonotype was recorded at least ten times. V usage is TRBV5-8 and J usage is TRBJ1-6; D gene unclear. The CDR3 length is 13 residues. Germline V gene lookup returns CDR1 SGHTS and CDR2 YDEGEE. The germline V and J ends were trimmed by 4 bases and 9 bases, with 11 bases remaining between them. The DNA of the CDR3 is TGTGCCAGCAGCGAATCCGGGCTTTCACCCCTCCACTTT. This codes for CASSESGLSPLHF.

This clonotype is termed medium-sized. J is TRBJ2-5 and V is TRBV10-3, with a weak D call TRBD2 (5 bases). The germline V gene has CDR1 ENHRY and CDR2 SYGVKD. This CDR3 is built from 13 residues. The V end was cut by 2 bases, the J end by 9 bases, with 13 bases between. The CDR3 here is CAISEERVGSQYF. The CDR3 bases are TGTGCCATCAGTGAGGAGAGGGTTGGATCCCAGTACTTC.

This clonotype was observed many times. The chain recombines TRBV10-3 with TRBJ1-4; a weak D match, TRBD1 (6 bases). V was shortened by 0 bases and J by 0 bases, with 14 bases between the two germline ends. The CDR3 consists of 18 residues. Germline V CDR1 and CDR2: ENHRY, SYGVKD. The CDR3 here is CAISESLGTSTTNEKLFF. The DNA of the CDR3 is TGTGCCATCAGTGAGTCGCTTGGGACATCCACAACTAATGAAAAACTGTTTTTT.

In this sample, this clonotype turned up many times. The chain recombines TRBV2 with TRBJ2-2; tentative D call: TRBD2 (6 bases). The V gene lost 6 bases and the J gene lost 1 base, with 12 bases spanning the gap. The germline CDR1 and CDR2 sequences are SNHLY and FYNNEI. The CDR3 has 15 amino acids. CDR3 sequence (DNA): TGTGCCAGCAGGGGGGGACGGGTGAACACCGGGGAGCTGTTTTTT. This encodes CASRGGRVNTGELFF.

Only a few counts were recorded for this clonotype. This chain uses TRBV28 with TRBJ2-3; maybe TRBD1 (7 bases). The CDR3 is 18 residues long. Germline V lookup: CDR1 MDHEN, CDR2 SYDVKM. The V gene lost 4 bases and the J gene lost 4 bases, with 24 bases spanning the gap. The CDR3 DNA reads as TGTGCCAGCAGTTCAAGGAGGGGGCGGACTGCTCGTGCAGATACGCAGTATTTT. Translated: CASSSRRGRTARADTQYF.

The CDR3 sequence: CASSLDGGNTIYF. In DNA form, the CDR3 reads TGTGCCAGCAGCTTAGACGGGGGAAACACCATATATTTT. The gene calls are TRBV7-9 and TRBJ1-3; D unresolved. From germline, CDR1 is SEHNR and CDR2 FQNEAQ (reference sequence). The V end lost 1 base, the J end lost 4 bases, and 5 bases lay between the germline ends. The CDR3 is 13 residues long. The whole variable domain, filled in from reference TRBV7-9 and TRBJ1-3, reads DTGVSQNPRHKITKRGQNVTFRCDPISEHNRLYWYRQTLGQGPEFLTYFQNEAQLEKSRLLSDRFSAERPKGSFSTLEIQRTEQGDSAMYLCASSLDGGNTIYFGEGSWLTVV.

This clonotype was picked up one time. V and J are TRBV2 and TRBJ1-2; a possible D gene is TRBD1 (5 bases). Trimming shortened V by 8 bases and J by 5 bases, and 9 bases separated the two germline ends. Germline CDR1 reads SNHLY; CDR2 reads FYNNEI. The CDR3 has 11 residues. The CDR3 nucleotides are TGTGCCAGCCCAAGGGGTTATGGCTACACCTTC. Translating gives CASPRGYGYTF.

This clonotype was counted many times. The V and J genes are TRBV12-3 or TRBV12-4 and TRBJ2-2, with no clear D. The length of the CDR3 is 16 residues. V lost 6 bases to trimming and J lost 4 bases, with 18 bases between them. The CDR3 DNA follows: TGTGCCAGCAGCCAAGAAGGCCTAGTCGCCACCGGGGAGCTGTTTTTT. It yields the protein CASSQEGLVATGELFF.

This chain's CDR3 is CASSRPGQGQETQYF. CDR3 bases: TGTGCCAGCAGCAGACCGGGACAGGGGCAAGAGACCCAGTACTTC. The chain is built from TRBV7-2 and TRBJ2-5; 10 nucleotides match TRBD1. V was clipped by 5 bases and J by 2 bases; unmatched bases: 5. This CDR3 contains 15 residues. Germline CDR1 and CDR2: SGHTA and FQGNSA.

This clonotype was counted at least ten times. This chain uses TRBV12-3 or TRBV12-4 with TRBJ1-1; D perhaps matches TRBD1 (6 bases). V lost 6 bases to trimming and J lost 3 bases, with 11 bases between them. CDR3 length: 13 amino acids. CDR3 amino acids: CASSSTGYTEAFF. CDR3 sequence (DNA): TGTGCCAGCAGCTCAACAGGGTACACTGAAGCTTTCTTT.

This clonotype was seen many times. The CDR3 coding sequence is TGTGCCAGCAGCCTATATTTGGGACAGAAAAACTACTCCTATAATTCACCCCTCCACTTT. This encodes CASSLYLGQKNYSYNSPLHF. V is TRBV7-2 and J is TRBJ1-6, with TRBD1 matching over 7 bases. The CDR3 contains 20 residues. Germline CDR1 SGHTA, CDR2 FQGNSA. Trimming cost V 5 bases and J 0 bases; bases outside gene matches: 16.

The gene calls are TRBV12-3 or TRBV12-4 and TRBJ2-7; the D gene is possibly TRBD2 (7 bases). The CDR3 consists of 12 residues. Trimming took off 6 bases at V and 4 bases at J, with 10 bases between the two ends. CDR3 sequence (DNA): TGTGCCAGCAGGGGGGGGCGATACGAGCAGTACTTC. Its protein is CASRGGRYEQYF.

This clonotype was found many times. The CDR3 loop reads CASSVTAGEETQYF. The CDR3 DNA reads as TGTGCCAGCAGCGTAACAGCGGGTGAAGAGACCCAGTACTTC. The chain links TRBV9 to TRBJ2-5; maybe TRBD2 (6 bases). Trimming pared 1 base from V and 3 bases from J, leaving 10 bases between. CDR1 SGDLS and CDR2 YYNGEE come from the germline V gene. The CDR3 is made up of 14 amino acids.

This clonotype was detected ten times or more. The chain joins TRBV7-4 to TRBJ1-6; D remains unclear. Germline-derived CDR1 and CDR2 are SGHVT and SQSDAQ. The germline V and J ends were trimmed by 6 bases and 0 bases, with 15 bases remaining between them. The CDR3 is made up of 17 amino acids. CDR3 amino acids: CASRGIQWSSYNSPLHF. As DNA, the CDR3 is TGTGCCAGCAGGGGGATCCAATGGAGCTCCTATAATTCACCCCTCCACTTT.

This clonotype was seen at least ten times. The chain uses TRBV7-9 and TRBJ2-7, with TRBD1 as a possible D gene (5 bases). With 5 bases removed from V and 3 bases from J, the gap between germline ends came to 17 bases. The CDR3 contains 15 residues. Germline V gene data show CDR1 as SEHNR and CDR2 as FQNEAQ (reference sequence). The CDR3 DNA reads TGTGCCAGCAGCGACACCCTAGGGGCTCACTACGAGCAGTACTTC. As protein: CASSDTLGAHYEQYF.

The J gene is TRBJ2-5, the V gene TRBV20-1, with 8 bases fitting TRBD1. The trim removed 5 bases at V and 5 bases at J, leaving 4 bases unmatched. Germline V gene sequence: CDR1 DFQATT, CDR2 SNEGSKA (reference sequence). The CDR3 is made up of 12 amino acids. The CDR3 region has the DNA TGCAGTGCTGAGGACAGGGTGGAGACCCAGTACTTC. Translating gives CSAEDRVETQYF.

This clonotype showed up just a few times. The genes are TRBV28 and TRBJ1-2; unclear D gene. Germline V gives CDR1 MDHEN, CDR2 SYDVKM. V was shortened by 6 bases and J by 12 bases, with 14 bases between the two germline ends. The CDR3 is made up of 11 amino acids. CDR3 loop: CASRQVGKNTF. As DNA, the CDR3 is TGTGCCAGCAGGCAGGTGGGGAAAAACACCTTC.

This clonotype was counted at least ten times. The chain is built from TRBV11-2 and TRBJ2-7; TRBD2 matches 11 bases. Trimming at V came to 4 bases and at J to 0 bases, leaving 2 bases not matched to a gene. The germline V gene has CDR1 SGHAT and CDR2 FQNNGV. The CDR3 consists of 15 residues. CDR3 sequence reads: CASSYSGRVSYEQYF. Written as DNA, the CDR3 is TGTGCCAGCAGCTATAGCGGGAGGGTCTCCTACGAGCAGTACTTC. Complete variable domain (other parts from reference TRBV11-2 and TRBJ2-7): EAGVAQSPRYKIIEKRQSVAFWCNPISGHATLYWYQQILGQGPKLLIQFQNNGVVDDSQLPKDRFSAERLKGVDSTLKIQPAKLEDSAVYLCASSYSGRVSYEQYFGPGTRLTVT.